This T cell receptor (beta chain) appears in the sequencing data of a study of lymphopenia after photon versus proton radiotherapy. Study-wide findings and caveats: Relative stability marked proton patients; photon patients lost diversity and naive cells. After the lymphocyte nadir, photon-treated repertoires showed oligoclonal expansion, especially of CD8+ Temra cells.

This table comes from immunoSEQ multiplex PCR, and its TCRdb copy is limited to in-frame clones, with some not included. The table lists about 30,000 clones, about 86% of them singletons. Germline V gives CDR1 DFQATT, CDR2 SNEGSKA (reference sequence). The CDR3 contains 11 residues. V was clipped by 6 bases and J by 6 bases, with 9 bases between them. A remark on this clone: The antigen remains unidentified.

The sequences come from peripheral blood, collected from a patient treated with proton-based radiotherapy. The chain uses TRBV20-1 and TRBJ2-1; TRBD2 might be the D (6 bases). This clonotype was obtained from a woman aged 55-69 years with cholangiocarcinoma. Some clones in this sample may be carry-over from other donors' samples. Here the CDR3 reads CSAKTSNEQFF. In DNA, the CDR3 is TGCAGTGCAAAGACTAGCAATGAGCAGTTCTTC.